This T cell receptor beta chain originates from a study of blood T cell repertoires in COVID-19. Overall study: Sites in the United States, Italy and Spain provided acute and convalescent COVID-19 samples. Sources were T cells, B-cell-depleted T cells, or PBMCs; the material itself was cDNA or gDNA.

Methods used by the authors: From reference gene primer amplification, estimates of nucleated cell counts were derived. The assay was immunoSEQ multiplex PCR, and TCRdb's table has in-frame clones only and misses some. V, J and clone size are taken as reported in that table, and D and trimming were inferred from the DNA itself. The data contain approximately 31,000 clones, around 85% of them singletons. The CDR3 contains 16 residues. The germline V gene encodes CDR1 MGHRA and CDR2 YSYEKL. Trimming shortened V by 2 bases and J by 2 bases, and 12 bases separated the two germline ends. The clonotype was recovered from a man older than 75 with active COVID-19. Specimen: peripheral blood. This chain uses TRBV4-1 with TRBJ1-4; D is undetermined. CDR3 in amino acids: CASSQRSPRTNEKLFF. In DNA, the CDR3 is TGCGCCAGCAGCCAAAGGTCCCCGAGGACTAATGAAAAACTGTTTTTT.